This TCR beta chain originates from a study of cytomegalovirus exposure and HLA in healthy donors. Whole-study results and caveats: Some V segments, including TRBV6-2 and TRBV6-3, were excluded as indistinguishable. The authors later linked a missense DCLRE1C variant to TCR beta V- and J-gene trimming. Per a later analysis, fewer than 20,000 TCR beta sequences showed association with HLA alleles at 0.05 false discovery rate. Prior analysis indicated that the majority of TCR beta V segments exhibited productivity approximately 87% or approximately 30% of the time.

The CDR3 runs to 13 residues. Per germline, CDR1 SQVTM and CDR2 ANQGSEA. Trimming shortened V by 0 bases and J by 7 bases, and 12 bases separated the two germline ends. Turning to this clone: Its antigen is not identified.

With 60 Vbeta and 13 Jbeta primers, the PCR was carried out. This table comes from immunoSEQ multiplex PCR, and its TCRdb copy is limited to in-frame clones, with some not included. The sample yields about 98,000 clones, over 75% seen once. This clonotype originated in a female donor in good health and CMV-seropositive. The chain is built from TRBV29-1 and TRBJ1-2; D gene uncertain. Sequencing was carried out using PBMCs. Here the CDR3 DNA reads TGCAGCGTTGAAGATCTTGGGCTTGCTGGCTACACCTTC. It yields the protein CSVEDLGLAGYTF.